Listed below are T cell receptor beta chains from one sample, sequenced in a study of OX40 agonist ivuxolimab in advanced cancers. TCRdb's copy holds only in-frame clones and misses some; the assay was immunoSEQ multiplex PCR. In the table there are around 45,000 clones, approximately 91% of which are singletons. The input for sequencing was CD4+ or CD8+ T cells sorted from blood, taken in a trial of the OX40 agonist ivuxolimab. These receptors were obtained from an adult with an advanced solid tumor such as melanoma, head and neck, liver or kidney cancer. Each CDR3 is given with its conserved first and last residue. The D gene is left open where the match is weak. Expanded clones get a size class; other rows say once, few or many, or leave the size out.

D gene: -
clone size: few
J gene: TRBJ2-7
V gene: TRBV5-4
CDR3 DNA: TGTGCCAGCAGCTTGGCGGGCGGGACCCCTATGTACGAGCAGTACTTC
CDR3 protein: CASSLAGGTPMYEQYF

D gene: TRBD2
clone size: -
J gene: TRBJ2-5
V gene: TRBV11-2
CDR3 DNA: TGTGCCAGCAGCCTTGTTCTATTGTCAGGGAGGGGAGAGACCCAGTACTTC
CDR3 protein: CASSLVLLSGRGETQYF

D gene: -
clone size: -
J gene: TRBJ2-7
V gene: TRBV5-4
CDR3 DNA: TGTGCCAGCAGCAAAAGCAGGTTAGCTCCCGAGCAGTACTTC
CDR3 protein: CASSKSRLAPEQYF

D gene: -
clone size: -
J gene: TRBJ2-7
V gene: TRBV13
CDR3 DNA: TGTGCCAGCAGCGCCTCCCCCTCCTACGAGCAGTACTTC
CDR3 protein: CASSASPSYEQYF

D gene: -
clone size: -
J gene: TRBJ2-7
V gene: TRBV27
CDR3 DNA: TGTGCCAGCACCAGGGGTGGCGAGCAGTACTTC
CDR3 protein: CASTRGGEQYF

D gene: -
clone size: -
J gene: TRBJ2-7
V gene: TRBV7-9
CDR3 DNA: TGTGCCAGCAGCTGGACTGGTTCCTCCTACGAGCAGTACTTC
CDR3 protein: CASSWTGSSYEQYF

D gene: TRBD1
clone size: -
J gene: TRBJ2-3
V gene: TRBV11-3
CDR3 DNA: TGTGCCAGCAGCTTAAAGGGGACAGGGGATGAGGGATTCAAAACAGATACGCAGTATTTT
CDR3 protein: CASSLKGTGDEGFKTDTQYF

D gene: -
clone size: -
J gene: TRBJ2-7
V gene: TRBV27
CDR3 DNA: TGTGCCAGCAGTTTAAGAGGGGGGGGGATCTACGAGCAGTACTTC
CDR3 protein: CASSLRGGGIYEQYF

D gene: -
clone size: -
J gene: TRBJ1-3
V gene: TRBV11-2
CDR3 DNA: TGTGCCAGCAGGCCCGCCGGGGGCACCATATATTTT
CDR3 protein: CASRPAGGTIYF

D gene: -
clone size: once
J gene: TRBJ2-1
V gene: TRBV28
CDR3 DNA: TGTGCCAGCAGTTTACCCGACCTTAATGAGCAGTTCTTC
CDR3 protein: CASSLPDLNEQFF

D gene: -
clone size: -
J gene: TRBJ1-3
V gene: TRBV9
CDR3 DNA: TGTGCCAGCAGCCCTGGTGGGGCTGGAAACACCATATATTTT
CDR3 protein: CASSPGGAGNTIYF

D gene: -
clone size: -
J gene: TRBJ2-3
V gene: TRBV10-3
CDR3 DNA: TGTGCCATCAGTGAGGAGTTGACAGATACGCAGTATTTT
CDR3 protein: CAISEELTDTQYF

D gene: TRBD1
clone size: -
J gene: TRBJ1-1
V gene: TRBV29-1
CDR3 DNA: TGCAGCGTCACAGGGGTAGAAGCTTTCTTT
CDR3 protein: CSVTGVEAFF

D gene: -
clone size: -
J gene: TRBJ2-5
V gene: TRBV10-3
CDR3 DNA: TGTGCCATCAGTGGAGTCCCCATGGACACCAACCAAGAGACCCAGTACTTC
CDR3 protein: CAISGVPMDTNQETQYF

D gene: TRBD2
clone size: -
J gene: TRBJ2-1
V gene: TRBV19
CDR3 DNA: TGTGCCAGTAGTATTGGCGGGAGGTTCAATGAGCAGTTCTTC
CDR3 protein: CASSIGGRFNEQFF

D gene: -
clone size: -
J gene: TRBJ2-3
V gene: TRBV19
CDR3 DNA: TGTGCCAGTAGTCCCCAGAGGAATACGCAGTATTTT
CDR3 protein: CASSPQRNTQYF

D gene: -
clone size: -
J gene: TRBJ1-1
V gene: TRBV7-9
CDR3 DNA: TGTGCCAGCAGCTTACTTCTGGGGGCGAACACTGAAGCTTTCTTT
CDR3 protein: CASSLLLGANTEAFF

D gene: TRBD1
clone size: -
J gene: TRBJ2-1
V gene: TRBV28
CDR3 DNA: TGTGCCAGCAGTTTAATCGGGGACAGGGAGGACTACAATGAGCAGTTCTTC
CDR3 protein: CASSLIGDREDYNEQFF

D gene: -
clone size: -
J gene: TRBJ2-7
V gene: TRBV7-3
CDR3 DNA: TGTGCCAGCAGTTACACCGGTCAGGGCAGGAACTTC
CDR3 protein: CASSYTGQGRNF

D gene: -
clone size: -
J gene: TRBJ2-1
V gene: TRBV4-1
CDR3 DNA: TGCGCCAGCAGCCAAGATTCCGGGGCTGAGCAGTTCTTC
CDR3 protein: CASSQDSGAEQFF

D gene: TRBD1
clone size: -
J gene: TRBJ2-7
V gene: TRBV7-9
CDR3 DNA: TGTGCCAGCAGCCCCCGACAGGGGATAGAGGCGTACGAGCAGTACTTC
CDR3 protein: CASSPRQGIEAYEQYF

D gene: -
clone size: -
J gene: TRBJ2-7
V gene: TRBV15
CDR3 DNA: TGTGCCACCAGCAGAGGGAGGGAGACCTACGAGCAGTACTTC
CDR3 protein: CATSRGRETYEQYF

D gene: -
clone size: -
J gene: TRBJ2-2
V gene: TRBV19
CDR3 DNA: TGTGCCAGTAGTATAGTGGTGGCGGTTCTGGCCGGGGAGCTGTTTTTT
CDR3 protein: CASSIVVAVLAGELFF

D gene: TRBD1
clone size: -
J gene: TRBJ2-2
V gene: TRBV5-6
CDR3 DNA: TGTGCCAGCAGCGGGACAGGGATGGAGGGGGACACCGGGGAGCTGTTTTTT
CDR3 protein: CASSGTGMEGDTGELFF

D gene: TRBD2
clone size: -
J gene: TRBJ2-7
V gene: TRBV28
CDR3 DNA: TGTGCCAGCAGGGGACTAGCGGGAGGGTACGAGCAGTACTTC
CDR3 protein: CASRGLAGGYEQYF

D gene: TRBD1
clone size: -
J gene: TRBJ1-2
V gene: TRBV2
CDR3 DNA: TGTGCCAGCAGTGAAGGACAGGGGCTTTATGGCTACACCTTC
CDR3 protein: CASSEGQGLYGYTF

D gene: -
clone size: once
J gene: TRBJ2-3
V gene: TRBV5-1
CDR3 DNA: TGCGCCAGCAGCTTGTATCCCAGTAGCACAGATACGCAGTATTTT
CDR3 protein: CASSLYPSSTDTQYF

D gene: -
clone size: -
J gene: TRBJ1-1
V gene: TRBV14
CDR3 DNA: TGTGCCAGCAGCCAAGGGACAGATACCATGAACACTGAAGCTTTCTTT
CDR3 protein: CASSQGTDTMNTEAFF

D gene: -
clone size: large
J gene: TRBJ2-7
V gene: TRBV5-6
CDR3 DNA: TGTGCCAGCAGCTTGGGGAGCAGGTTCGCCTACGAGCAGTACTTC
CDR3 protein: CASSLGSRFAYEQYF

D gene: -
clone size: -
J gene: TRBJ1-1
V gene: TRBV7-8
CDR3 DNA: TGTGCCAGCAGCTTTGGCGGGGGGACTGAAGCTTTCTTT
CDR3 protein: CASSFGGGTEAFF

D gene: -
clone size: -
J gene: TRBJ1-2
V gene: TRBV15
CDR3 DNA: TGTGCCACCAGCGGAACAGGGAACTATGGCTACACCTTC
CDR3 protein: CATSGTGNYGYTF

D gene: TRBD1
clone size: -
J gene: TRBJ2-7
V gene: TRBV6-5
CDR3 DNA: TGTGCCAGCAGTTACCGTTCCCAGGGGGTCTACGAGCAGTACTTC
CDR3 protein: CASSYRSQGVYEQYF

D gene: -
clone size: -
J gene: TRBJ1-5
V gene: TRBV4-1
CDR3 DNA: TGCGCCAGCAGCCAAGATGGCAGCACTAATCAGCCCCAGCATTTT
CDR3 protein: CASSQDGSTNQPQHF

D gene: TRBD2
clone size: -
J gene: TRBJ2-7
V gene: TRBV9
CDR3 DNA: TGTGCCAGCAGCGGAGCTCTGAGCGGGAGTTCCTACGAGCAGTACTTC
CDR3 protein: CASSGALSGSSYEQYF

D gene: -
clone size: -
J gene: TRBJ2-3
V gene: TRBV30
CDR3 DNA: TGTGCCTGGAGTCTGACGGGCACAGATACGCAGTATTTT
CDR3 protein: CAWSLTGTDTQYF